The 20 T cell receptor beta chains reported below all come from one sample, sequenced in a study of technical replicates of blood from a handful of donors. Only in-frame clones appear in the TCRdb table, and some are missing; sequencing was by immunoSEQ multiplex PCR. The data contain 75,000 to 90,000 clones, around 96% of them singletons. Sequenced input: T cells isolated from PBMCs. The receptors shown here come from a human donor in good health.

The DNA of the CDR3 is TGTGCCAGCAGTGAGTACCGGGTCACGGGCTACGAGCAGTACTTC. Translation: CASSEYRVTGYEQYF. The V and J genes are TRBV28 and TRBJ2-7, with D unresolved. This CDR3 contains 15 residues. Germline loops: CDR1 MDHEN, CDR2 SYDVKM. V was trimmed by 5 bases and J by 3 bases, leaving 17 bases between them.

This clone came up once. V and J are TRBV21-1 and TRBJ1-1. TRBV21-1 is noted as a pseudogene. The CDR3 is made up of 14 amino acids. The CDR3 DNA reads TGTGCCAGCAGCAATAGAGAAATTAACACTGAAGCTTTCTTT. Amino acid sequence: CASSNREINTEAFF.

The V gene is TRBV2, the J gene TRBJ2-7; 7 nucleotides match TRBD1. Germline CDR1 SNHLY, CDR2 FYNNEI. V dropped 3 bases and J dropped 4; count of bases not matched to a gene: 12. The CDR3 consists of 16 residues. Written as DNA, the CDR3 is TGTGCCAGCAGTGATGAGTTTGTAGGGACAGTTTACGAGCAGTACTTC. This sequence encodes CASSDEFVGTVYEQYF.

This clone is medium-sized within its sample. The gene calls are TRBV9 and TRBJ2-6; D gene unclear. Germline V gives CDR1 SGDLS, CDR2 YYNGEE. Between the trimmed V and J ends, which lost 0 bases and 0 bases, there was a span of 7 bases. This CDR3 is 16 amino acids long. The CDR3 sequence: CASSVGSGSGANVLTF. The DNA for the CDR3 is TGTGCCAGCAGCGTAGGTTCGGGCTCTGGGGCCAACGTCCTGACTTTC.

This rearrangement joins TRBV30 to TRBJ2-7; 7 positions agree with TRBD1. The germline V gene has CDR1 GTSNPN and CDR2 SVGIG (reference sequence). The V and J ends lost 2 bases and 3 bases, in that order; junction bases with no gene match: 4. The CDR3 covers 13 residues. The CDR3 region is CAWSPGGDYEQYF. CDR3 DNA sequence: TGTGCCTGGAGTCCAGGGGGTGACTACGAGCAGTACTTC.

This sequence joins TRBV7-2 and TRBJ2-7; TRBD2 agrees at 11 bases. CDR3 length: 19 amino acids. Trimming removed 0 bases from V and 3 bases from J; junction bases left unmatched: 13. Germline values: CDR1 SGHTA, CDR2 FQGNSA. CDR3 residues: CASSLAGRLAGGTIYEQYF. In nucleotides, the CDR3 is TGTGCCAGCAGCTTAGCGGGGAGGCTAGCGGGAGGTACGATCTACGAGCAGTACTTC. The full variable domain, rest sourced from reference TRBV7-2 and TRBJ2-7, is GAGVSQSPSNKVTEKGKDVELRCDPISGHTALYWYRQSLGQGLEFLIYFQGNSAPDKSGLPSDRFSAERTGGSVSTLTIQRTQQEDSAVYLCASSLAGRLAGGTIYEQYFGPGTRLTVT.

The chain has TRBV5-6 and TRBJ2-3; 7 nucleotides match TRBD2. Trimming at V came to 6 bases and at J to 2 bases, leaving 9 bases not matched to a gene. The length of the CDR3 is 15 residues. CDR1 and CDR2 (germline): SGHDT, YYEEEE. The CDR3 sequence: CASTPSGKYTDTQYF. The CDR3 region has the DNA TGTGCCAGCACCCCAAGCGGGAAGTACACAGATACGCAGTATTTT.

The V and J genes are TRBV11-2 and TRBJ2-7, with 7 bases aligning to TRBD2. J was trimmed by 7 bases and V by 1 base; bases with no gene match: 7. This CDR3 has 14 residues. Germline V lookup: CDR1 SGHAT, CDR2 FQNNGV. CDR3 in DNA: TGTGCCAGCAGCTTAGGGGGGGGAGAAGTGGAGCAGTACTTC. Protein product: CASSLGGGEVEQYF. Using reference TRBV11-2 and TRBJ2-7 for the parts outside the CDR3, the full variable domain is EAGVAQSPRYKIIEKRQSVAFWCNPISGHATLYWYQQILGQGPKLLIQFQNNGVVDDSQLPKDRFSAERLKGVDSTLKIQPAKLEDSAVYLCASSLGGGEVEQYFGPGTRLTVT.

This chain's CDR3 is CASSLPNPGLAGVGETQYF. In DNA form, the CDR3 reads TGTGCCAGCAGCTTGCCCAACCCGGGACTAGCGGGAGTAGGAGAGACCCAGTACTTC. The chain carries TRBV5-6 and TRBJ2-5; 14 positions agree with TRBD2. CDR1 SGHDT and CDR2 YYEEEE come from the germline V gene. V dropped 1 base and J dropped 4; count of bases not matched to a gene: 12. The CDR3 length is 19 residues.

The genes are TRBV5-1 and TRBJ2-5; possibly TRBD2 for D (5 bases). Trimming removed 8 bases at V and 1 base at J, with 18 bases between. The CDR3 covers 15 residues. Germline V gene sequence: CDR1 SGHRS, CDR2 YFSETQ. This CDR3 reads CASGLRGHGQETQYF. The CDR3 DNA is TGCGCCAGTGGGCTACGCGGGCATGGCCAAGAGACCCAGTACTTC.

This clone was recorded only once. The chain carries TRBV25-1 and TRBJ2-7; TRBD1 matches 7 bases. V was clipped by 3 bases and J by 4 bases; unmatched bases: 9. The CDR3 is 15 amino acids. Germline CDR1 reads MGHDK; CDR2 reads SYGVNS. The CDR3 nucleotides are TGTGCCAGCAGTGAGAGGGGGACAGTATTATACGAGCAGTACTTC. It is translated as CASSERGTVLYEQYF.

The chain combines TRBV18 with TRBJ2-5; 7 nucleotides line up with TRBD1. This CDR3 is built from 13 residues. The germline gives CDR1 KGHSH, CDR2 LQKENI. V lost 8 bases to trimming and J lost 2 bases; unmatched junction nucleotides: 5. The CDR3 spells CASTQDRQETQYF. DNA of the CDR3: TGTGCCAGCACGCAGGACAGGCAAGAGACCCAGTACTTC.

The V gene is TRBV27, the J gene TRBJ1-1; 8 nucleotides align to TRBD1. With 6 bases clipped from V and 5 bases from J, the junction kept 8 bases outside the gene matches. CDR1 MNHEY and CDR2 SMNVEV come from the germline V gene (reference sequence). The CDR3 sequence is 14 residues long. The CDR3 nucleotides are TGTGCCAGCAGCAAAGGACAGGGAAAAACTGAAGCTTTCTTT. It yields the protein CASSKGQGKTEAFF.

V and J are TRBV6-5 and TRBJ2-1; 8 bases align to TRBD2. CDR3 size: 15 residues. V lost 7 bases and J lost 1; bases outside the gene matches: 6. Germline CDR1 reads MNHEY; CDR2 reads SVGAGI. DNA for the CDR3: TGTGCCAGCACCCCCGGGGGGGGTTCCTACAATGAGCAGTTCTTC. This gives the protein CASTPGGGSYNEQFF.

The rearrangement joins TRBV14 to TRBJ1-1; 7 nucleotides agree with TRBD1. Trimming at V came to 6 bases and at J to 1 base, leaving 8 bases not matched to a gene. Per germline, CDR1 SGHDN and CDR2 FVKESK. There are 15 residues in the CDR3. CDR3 in DNA: TGTGCCAGCAGTCGCTTGGACAGGCCGAACACTGAAGCTTTCTTT. Its protein product is CASSRLDRPNTEAFF.

This chain uses TRBV4-2 with TRBJ2-7; 16 nucleotides line up with TRBD2. Germline V lookup: CDR1 LGHNA, CDR2 YNFKEQ. The CDR3 loop spans 17 amino acids. The trim removed 5 bases at V and 2 bases at J, leaving 6 bases unmatched. The DNA for the CDR3 is TGTGCCAGCAGCGCGCCCGGGACTAGCGGGGGGGCCTACGAGCAGTACTTC. Residues: CASSAPGTSGGAYEQYF.

This clone was recorded only once. The V call is TRBV9, the J call TRBJ1-4; no definite D call. The germline CDR1 and CDR2 sequences are SGDLS and YYNGEE. The CDR3 has 14 residues. Between the trimmed V and J ends, which lost 0 bases and 8 bases, there was a span of 11 bases. CDR3 sequence: CASSVGGNSEKLFF. The CDR3 region has the DNA TGTGCCAGCAGCGTAGGTGGAAATAGCGAAAAACTGTTTTTT.

The chain has TRBV5-6 and TRBJ2-7, with 10 bases fitting TRBD2. Germline trimming cut 0 bases from V and 5 bases from J; bases unmatched to any gene: 5. Germline V gene data show CDR1 as SGHDT and CDR2 as YYEEEE. The CDR3 is made up of 15 amino acids. The CDR3 DNA is TGTGCCAGCAGCTTGGGGCTAGCGGGAGTCAACGAGCAGTACTTC. Translation: CASSLGLAGVNEQYF.

The rearrangement links TRBV6-4 to TRBJ1-2; no clear D. The CDR3 covers 13 residues. Germline V gene lookup returns CDR1 MRHNA and CDR2 SNTAGT. Deletions cut 2 bases from V and 4 bases from J, with 8 bases between. CDR3 bases: TGTGCCAGCAGTGACCTACTAGGCTATGGCTACACCTTC. Translated: CASSDLLGYGYTF.

The chain employs TRBV19 and TRBJ1-4, with 8 bases identical to TRBD1. After removal of 4 bases from V and 8 bases from J, the junction contained 6 bases not matched to a gene. This CDR3 is 14 amino acids long. Germline V lookup: CDR1 LNHDA, CDR2 SQIVND (reference sequence). The CDR3 reads CASSTGRDREKLFF. The CDR3, as DNA: TGTGCCAGTAGTACCGGCCGGGACAGGGAAAAACTGTTTTTT.